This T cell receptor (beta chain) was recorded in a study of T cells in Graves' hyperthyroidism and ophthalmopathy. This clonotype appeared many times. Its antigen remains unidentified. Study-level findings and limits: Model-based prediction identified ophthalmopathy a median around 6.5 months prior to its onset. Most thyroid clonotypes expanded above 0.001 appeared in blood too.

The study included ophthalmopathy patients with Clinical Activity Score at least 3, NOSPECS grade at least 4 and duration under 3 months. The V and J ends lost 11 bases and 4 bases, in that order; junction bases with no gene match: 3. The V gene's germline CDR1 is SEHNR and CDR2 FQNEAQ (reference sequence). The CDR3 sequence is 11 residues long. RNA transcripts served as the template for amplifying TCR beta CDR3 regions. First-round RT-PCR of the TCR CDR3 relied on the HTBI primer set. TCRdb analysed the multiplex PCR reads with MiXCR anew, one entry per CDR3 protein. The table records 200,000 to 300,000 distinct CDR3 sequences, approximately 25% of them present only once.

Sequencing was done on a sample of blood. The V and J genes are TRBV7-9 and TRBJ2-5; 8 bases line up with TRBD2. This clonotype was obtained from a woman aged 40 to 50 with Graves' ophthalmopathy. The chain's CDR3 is CAASGRETQYF. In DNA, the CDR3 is TGTGCCGCGAGCGGGAGAGAGACCCAGTACTTC.